Presented here are 20 T cell receptor beta chains from one specimen sequenced in a study of shared clonotypes between healthy human individuals. Using immunoSEQ multiplex PCR, the repertoire was profiled, and TCRdb retains in-frame clones only, with some absent. The data contain hundreds of thousands of clones, about 78% of them singletons. Sequencing was performed on memory CD4+ T cells sorted from blood. Subset specified: CD45RA-negative fraction. These receptors came from a woman younger than 45 in good health.

This clone was observed once. Other nucleotide sequences from this sample produce the same CDR3. J is TRBJ1-5 and V is TRBV19; D unresolved. The CDR3 totals 14 residues. The V end lost 4 bases, the J end lost 5 bases, and 12 bases lay between the germline ends. CDR1 and CDR2 from the germline V gene are LNHDA and SQIVND (reference sequence). The CDR3 loop is CASSNTGGDQPQHF. DNA for the CDR3: TGTGCCAGTAGTAACACGGGTGGAGATCAGCCCCAGCATTTT.

The chain employs TRBV5-6 and TRBJ2-1; D gene ambiguous. The CDR3 totals 16 residues. The V gene's germline CDR1 is SGHDT and CDR2 YYEEEE. Trimming stripped 3 bases from V and 2 bases from J, with 15 bases between. The CDR3 sequence is CASSWRPSRTYNEQFF. CDR3 DNA: TGTGCCAGCAGCTGGCGCCCTTCTAGGACCTACAATGAGCAGTTCTTC.

The chain couples TRBV7-9 to TRBJ2-7; D call uncertain. Trimming removed 2 bases at V and 6 bases at J, with 8 bases between. Germline V CDR1 and CDR2: SEHNR, FQNEAQ (reference sequence). This CDR3 contains 12 residues. The chain's CDR3 is CASSLFMSEQYF. CDR3 DNA: TGTGCCAGCAGCTTATTTATGTCCGAGCAGTACTTC. The variable domain in full, completed from reference TRBV7-9 and TRBJ2-7, reads DTGVSQNPRHKITKRGQNVTFRCDPISEHNRLYWYRQTLGQGPEFLTYFQNEAQLEKSRLLSDRFSAERPKGSFSTLEIQRTEQGDSAMYLCASSLFMSEQYFGPGTRLTVT.

This chain links TRBV20-1 with TRBJ2-3, with D unresolved. Germline V gene lookup returns CDR1 DFQATT and CDR2 SNEGSKA (reference sequence). The CDR3 extends over 10 amino acids. Trimming pared 7 bases from V and 0 bases from J, leaving 2 bases between. The CDR3 region has the DNA TGCAGTGTTAGCACAGATACGCAGTATTTT. As protein: CSVSTDTQYF.

The rearrangement links TRBV28 to TRBJ2-7; TRBD2 might be the D (6 bases). Trimming took off 3 bases at V and 3 bases at J, with 9 bases between the two ends. This CDR3 comprises 13 residues. The germline V gene encodes CDR1 MDHEN and CDR2 SYDVKM. CDR3 in DNA: TGTGCCAGCAGTTTGGGAGGAAACTACGAGCAGTACTTC. This codes for CASSLGGNYEQYF.

This clone was picked up a small number of times. The chain recombines TRBV21-1 with TRBJ2-3; the table's D gene call, TRBD2, was not cross checked with the DNA. TRBV21-1 constitutes a pseudogene. This CDR3 comprises 13 residues. CDR3 DNA sequence: TGTGCCAGCAGCAAAGGTCACTATCCGACGCAGTATTTT. Translating it yields CASSKGHYPTQYF.

The chain joins TRBV21-1 to TRBJ2-1; no DNA check was done on the table's D call, TRBD2. TRBV21-1 represents a pseudogene. The CDR3 contains 13 residues. The CDR3 region has the DNA TGTGCCAGCCCCATCCGGGGGGGGGATGAGCAGTTCTTC. It yields the protein CASPIRGGDEQFF.

V and J are TRBV6-5 and TRBJ2-5, with TRBD1 identical over 8 bases. Germline V gives CDR1 MNHEY, CDR2 SVGAGI. After removal of 4 bases from V and 6 bases from J, the junction contained 10 bases not matched to a gene. This CDR3 spans 15 amino acids. CDR3 loop: CASSFTRAGGKTQYF. The CDR3 DNA follows: TGTGCCAGCAGTTTCACGAGGGCAGGGGGCAAGACCCAGTACTTC.

The rearrangement links TRBV10-3 to TRBJ2-1; D is undetermined. The CDR3 runs 11 residues. CDR1 and CDR2 (germline): ENHRY, SYGVKD. Trimming removed 5 bases from V and 8 bases from J, with 7 bases in between. As DNA, the CDR3 is TGTGCCATCAGTAGGAAGGATGAGCAGTTCTTC. Translation gives CAISRKDEQFF.

The chain couples TRBV7-3 to TRBJ1-2, with 9 bases identical to TRBD1. Germline loops: CDR1 SGHTA, CDR2 FQGTGA. CDR3 length equals 13 residues. V dropped 4 bases and J dropped 8; count of bases not matched to a gene: 5. CDR3 loop: CASSSRQGDGYTF. DNA of the CDR3: TGTGCCAGCAGCTCGCGACAGGGGGACGGCTACACCTTC.

This clone has more than one count but fewer than ten. The sample has other DNA sequences that encode this CDR3 too. V is TRBV5-1 and J is TRBJ1-1; 11 bases line up with TRBD1. Germline V CDR1 and CDR2: SGHRS, YFSETQ. J was trimmed by 7 bases and V by 4 bases; bases with no gene match: 6. The length of the CDR3 is 14 residues. This CDR3 reads CASSPGTGGLEAFF. CDR3 in DNA: TGCGCCAGCAGCCCGGGGACAGGGGGACTTGAAGCTTTCTTT. The variable domain in full, completed from reference TRBV5-1 and TRBJ1-1, reads KAGVTQTPRYLIKTRGQQVTLSCSPISGHRSVSWYQQTPGQGLQFLFEYFSETQRNKGNFPGRFSGRQFSNSRSEMNVSTLELGDSALYLCASSPGTGGLEAFFGQGTRLTVV.

This clone was detected many times. The V call is TRBV5-1, the J call TRBJ2-3; TRBD1 aligns across 8 bases. Trimming removed 4 bases from V and 3 bases from J; junction bases left unmatched: 7. The CDR3 loop spans 15 amino acids. In germline, CDR1 is SGHRS, CDR2 YFSETQ. CDR3 amino acids: CASSGGQEDTDTQYF. Written as DNA, the CDR3 is TGCGCCAGCAGCGGGGGACAGGAGGATACAGATACGCAGTATTTT.

The V and J genes are TRBV6-4 and TRBJ2-1; TRBD1 matches at 7 bases. V shed 4 bases, J shed 6 bases, and the junction held 6 bases outside the gene matches. The CDR3 runs 14 residues. Germline assignment: CDR1 MRHNA and CDR2 SNTAGT. The CDR3 sequence is CASSVQWDSNEQFF. In nucleotides, the CDR3 is TGTGCCAGCAGTGTTCAGTGGGACAGCAATGAGCAGTTCTTC.

The chain combines TRBV25-1 with TRBJ2-7, with D possibly TRBD1 on 6 matching bases. The V gene lost 4 bases and the J gene lost 4 bases, with 20 bases spanning the gap. Germline-derived CDR1 and CDR2 are MGHDK and SYGVNS. This CDR3 spans 16 amino acids. This CDR3 reads CASSANTGLGFYEQYF. In DNA, the CDR3 is TGTGCCAGCAGTGCCAACACAGGGTTGGGATTTTACGAGCAGTACTTC.

V and J are TRBV19 and TRBJ1-3, with D unclear. V was trimmed by 8 bases and J by 3 bases, leaving 8 bases between them. Germline values: CDR1 LNHDA, CDR2 SQIVND (reference sequence). This CDR3 comprises 12 residues. In DNA form, the CDR3 reads TGTGCCAGTGACCCGGGTGGAAACACCATATATTTT. Translation: CASDPGGNTIYF.

J is TRBJ2-7 and V is TRBV4-2; no firm D call. The CDR3 spans 13 residues. With 5 bases removed from V and 0 bases from J, the gap between germline ends came to 8 bases. CDR1 LGHNA and CDR2 YNFKEQ come from the germline V gene. The CDR3 reads CASSSFNSYEQYF. DNA of the CDR3: TGTGCCAGCAGCTCCTTCAACTCCTACGAGCAGTACTTC.

The chain recombines TRBV15 with TRBJ2-7, with TRBD1 matching 7 bases. Germline trimming cut 1 base from V and 6 bases from J; bases unmatched to any gene: 6. Germline lookup yields CDR1 LNHNV and CDR2 YYDKDF (reference sequence). The CDR3 contains 14 residues. The CDR3 reads CATSRGTGRGEQYF. CDR3 bases: TGTGCCACCAGCAGAGGGACAGGCCGCGGCGAGCAGTACTTC.

The CDR3 here is CASSQSVNTEAFF. The CDR3 DNA reads as TGTGCCAGCAGCCAATCGGTTAACACTGAAGCTTTCTTT. V and J are TRBV16 and TRBJ1-1; unclear D gene. Germline CDR1 reads KGHSY; CDR2 reads FQNENV. Deletions cut 0 bases from V and 2 bases from J, with 4 bases between. The CDR3 runs 13 residues.

V gene TRBV7-9 combines with J gene TRBJ1-3, with unresolved D. Germline V gene sequence: CDR1 SEHNR, CDR2 FQNEAQ (reference sequence). The CDR3 contains 15 residues. V lost 1 base to trimming and J lost 1 base, with 8 bases between them. The CDR3: CASSLGRGSGNTIYF. In DNA, the CDR3 is TGTGCCAGCAGCTTAGGTAGAGGTTCTGGAAACACCATATATTTT.

The chain joins TRBV29-1 to TRBJ1-1; D gene ambiguous. Deletions cut 4 bases from V and 11 bases from J, with 17 bases between. CDR1 and CDR2 (germline): SQVTM, ANQGSEA. The CDR3 loop spans 12 amino acids. The CDR3 DNA sequence: TGCAGCGTTGCGGCCGGGATTCCAGACGCTTTCTTT. Translated, it gives CSVAAGIPDAFF.